This T cell receptor beta chain appears in the sequencing data of a study of OX40 agonist ivuxolimab in advanced cancers. In the study overall: While on treatment, patients had intravenous ivuxolimab at 0.01 to 10 mg/kg every 2 weeks.

Per germline, CDR1 GTSNPN and CDR2 SVGIG (reference sequence). Trimming took 0 bases from V and 0 from J; bases not matched to a gene: 6. The CDR3 runs 17 residues. Some clones are missing from TCRdb's copy, which holds only in-frame ones; the method was immunoSEQ multiplex PCR. Of 55,000 or so clones listed, approximately 87% are singletons. The sequencing used CD4+ or CD8+ T cells sorted from blood, collected in a trial of the OX40 agonist ivuxolimab. This chain links TRBV30 with TRBJ2-3, with TRBD2 matching over 10 bases. This receptor was obtained from an adult with an advanced solid tumor such as melanoma, head and neck, liver or kidney cancer. The CDR3 protein is CAWSVSGGAISTDTQYF. CDR3 bases: TGTGCCTGGAGTGTGAGCGGGGGGGCAATTAGCACAGATACGCAGTATTTT. Full variable domain (missing parts from reference TRBV30 and TRBJ2-3): SQTIHQWPATLVQPVGSPLSLECTVEGTSNPNLYWYRQAAGRGLQLLFYSVGIGQISSEVPQNLSASRPQDRQFILSSKKLLLSDSGFYLCAWSVSGGAISTDTQYFGPGTRLTVL.